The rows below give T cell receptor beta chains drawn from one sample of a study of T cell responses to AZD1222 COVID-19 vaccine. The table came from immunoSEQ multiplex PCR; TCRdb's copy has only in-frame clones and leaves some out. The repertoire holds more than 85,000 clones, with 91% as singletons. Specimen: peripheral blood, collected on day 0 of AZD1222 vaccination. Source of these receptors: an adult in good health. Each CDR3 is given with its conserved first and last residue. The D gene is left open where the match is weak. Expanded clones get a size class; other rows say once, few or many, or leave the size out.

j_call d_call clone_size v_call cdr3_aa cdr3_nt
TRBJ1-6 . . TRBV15 CATSRDRQGNSPLHF TGTGCCACCAGCAGAGATCGGCAGGGGAATTCACCCCTCCACTTT
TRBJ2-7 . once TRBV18 CASSPLEVYSSGSYEQYF TGTGCCAGCTCACCACTCGAAGTTTACAGCTCGGGTTCCTACGAGCAGTACTTC
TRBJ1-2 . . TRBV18 CASSPSAGGGRGYGYTF TGTGCCAGCTCCCCGTCGGCGGGGGGGGGCCGTGGCTATGGCTACACCTTC
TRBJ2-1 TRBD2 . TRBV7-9 CASSLGTSGHQEQFF TGTGCCAGCAGCTTAGGAACTAGCGGGCACCAGGAGCAGTTCTTC
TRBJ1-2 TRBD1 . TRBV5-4 CASSLWTGNGYTF TGTGCCAGCAGCCTCTGGACAGGGAATGGCTACACCTTC
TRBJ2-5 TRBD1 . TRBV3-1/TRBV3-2 CASSQTGGRETQYF TGTGCCAGCAGCCAGACAGGGGGCCGAGAGACCCAGTACTTC
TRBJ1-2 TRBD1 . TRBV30 CAWLDRGINYGYTF TGTGCCTGGTTGGACAGGGGGATTAACTATGGCTACACCTTC
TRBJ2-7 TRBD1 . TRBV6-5 CASSLDRGVSYEQYF TGTGCCAGCAGTTTGGACAGGGGCGTATCCTACGAGCAGTACTTC
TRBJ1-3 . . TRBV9 CASSVAPRGGGNTIYF TGTGCCAGCAGCGTAGCCCCCAGGGGAGGTGGAAACACCATATATTTT
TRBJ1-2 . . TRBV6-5 CASTMLYGYTF TGTGCCAGCACCATGCTATATGGCTACACCTTC
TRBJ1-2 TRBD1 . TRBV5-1 CASSLGRTGGSYGYTF TGCGCCAGCAGCTTGGGAAGGACAGGGGGCTCCTATGGCTACACCTTC
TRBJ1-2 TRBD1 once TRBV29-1 CSVGGQLANYGYTF TGCAGCGTTGGGGGACAGCTAGCTAACTATGGCTACACCTTC
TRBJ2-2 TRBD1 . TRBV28 CASSLIGGAAGELFF TGTGCCAGCAGTTTAATAGGGGGCGCCGCCGGGGAGCTGTTTTTT
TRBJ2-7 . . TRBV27 CASNPQGSYEQYF TGTGCCAGCAACCCTCAGGGCTCCTACGAGCAGTACTTC
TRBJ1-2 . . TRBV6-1 CASSETLPRDYGYTF TGTGCCAGCAGTGAAACGCTACCCAGGGACTATGGCTACACCTTC
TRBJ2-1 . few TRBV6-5 CASSYSSSEQFF TGTGCCAGCAGTTACTCGTCTAGTGAGCAGTTCTTC
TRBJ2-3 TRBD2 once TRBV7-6 CASSSPGGGLSDTQYF TGTGCCAGCAGCTCCCCCGGGGGGGGACTTTCAGATACGCAGTATTTT
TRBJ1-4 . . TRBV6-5 CASRPGLRNEKLFF TGTGCCAGCAGGCCGGGACTGAGAAATGAAAAACTGTTTTTT
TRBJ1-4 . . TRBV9 CASGATNEKLFF TGTGCCAGCGGCGCAACTAATGAAAAACTGTTTTTT
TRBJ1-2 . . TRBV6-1 CASSELISGYGYTF TGTGCCAGCAGTGAACTTATCTCTGGGTATGGCTACACCTTC
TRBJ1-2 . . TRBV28 CASSSSGDAWYGYTF TGTGCCAGCAGTTCCTCGGGGGACGCATGGTATGGCTACACCTTC
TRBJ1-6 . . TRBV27 CASSFVSFGNSPLHF TGTGCCAGCAGTTTTGTGTCTTTTGGAAATTCACCCCTCCACTTT
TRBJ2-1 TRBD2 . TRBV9 CASSVSGGPGNEQFF TGTGCCAGCAGCGTCAGCGGGGGGCCTGGGAATGAGCAGTTCTTC
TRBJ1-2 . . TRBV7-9 CASSFPASPYTF TGTGCCAGCAGCTTCCCGGCCAGTCCCTACACCTTC
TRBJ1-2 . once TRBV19 CASRPRDYGYTF TGTGCCAGTAGGCCGAGGGACTATGGCTACACCTTC
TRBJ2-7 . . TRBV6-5 CASSYSGALTYEQYF TGTGCCAGCAGTTACTCAGGGGCGCTGACCTACGAGCAGTACTTC
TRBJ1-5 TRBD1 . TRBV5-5 CASSLVQGAYSNQPQHF TGTGCCAGCAGCTTGGTACAGGGGGCCTATAGCAATCAGCCCCAGCATTTT
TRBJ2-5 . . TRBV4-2 CASSRDGTSYQETQYF TGTGCCAGCAGCCGGGACGGGACATCGTACCAAGAGACCCAGTACTTC
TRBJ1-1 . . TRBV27 CASSFYPAAEAFF TGTGCCAGCAGTTTTTATCCGGCGGCTGAAGCTTTCTTT
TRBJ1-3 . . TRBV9 CASSVGRIDTIYF TGTGCCAGCAGCGTAGGAAGGATAGACACCATATATTTT
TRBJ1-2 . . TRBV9 CASSSGHDYGYTF TGTGCCAGCAGCTCCGGACATGACTATGGCTACACCTTC
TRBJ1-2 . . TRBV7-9 CASSYSGTDGYTF TGTGCCAGCAGCTATAGTGGAACTGATGGCTACACCTTC
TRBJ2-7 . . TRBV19 CASSIVKGAYEQYF TGTGCCAGTAGTATAGTAAAGGGGGCCTACGAGCAGTACTTC
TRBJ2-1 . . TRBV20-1 CSVPFAREQFF TGCAGTGTCCCCTTCGCGCGGGAGCAGTTCTTC
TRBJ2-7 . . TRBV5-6 CASSAGVTGRRGTSYEQYF TGTGCCAGCAGCGCCGGAGTTACGGGCCGGAGGGGAACCTCCTACGAGCAGTACTTC
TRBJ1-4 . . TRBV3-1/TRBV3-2 CASSPLAGRGKLFF TGTGCCAGCAGCCCCTTGGCGGGGAGAGGAAAACTGTTTTTT
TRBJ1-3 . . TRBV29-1 CSVEGTHYSGNTIYF TGCAGCGTTGAAGGGACACACTACTCTGGAAACACCATATATTTT
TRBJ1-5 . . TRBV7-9 CASSLEVANQPQHF TGTGCCAGCAGCTTGGAAGTTGCTAATCAGCCCCAGCATTTT
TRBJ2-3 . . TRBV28 CASSSGAASTDTQYF TGTGCCAGCAGTTCGGGCGCCGCTAGCACAGATACGCAGTATTTT
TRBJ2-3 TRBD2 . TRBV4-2 CASSTIPGLGTDTQYF TGTGCCAGCAGCACTATACCCGGACTAGGAACAGATACGCAGTATTTT
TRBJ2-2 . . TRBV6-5 CASRVPVTGELFF TGTGCCAGCAGAGTGCCGGTCACCGGGGAGCTGTTTTTT
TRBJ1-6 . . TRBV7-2 CASSLAVENSPLHF TGTGCCAGCAGCTTAGCAGTGGAGAATTCACCCCTCCACTTT
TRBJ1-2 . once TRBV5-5 CASSLLGGYTF TGTGCCAGCAGTCTTCTGGGCGGCTACACCTTC
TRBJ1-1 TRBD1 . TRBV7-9 CASSLIQGENTEAFF TGTGCCAGCAGCTTAATACAGGGGGAGAACACTGAAGCTTTCTTT
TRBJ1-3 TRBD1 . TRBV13 CASSKRTGSSGNTIYF TGTGCCAGCAGCAAAAGGACAGGGAGCTCTGGAAACACCATATATTTT
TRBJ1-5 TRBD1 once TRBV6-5 CASRRTGRNQPQHF TGTGCCAGCAGGCGGACAGGGAGAAATCAGCCCCAGCATTTT
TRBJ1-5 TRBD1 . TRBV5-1 CASSVQGNQPQHF TGCGCCAGCAGCGTACAGGGGAATCAGCCCCAGCATTTT
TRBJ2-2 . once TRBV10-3 CAIEGGTGVTGELFF TGTGCCATCGAGGGGGGGACGGGGGTCACCGGGGAGCTGTTTTTT
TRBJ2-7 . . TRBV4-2 CASSQGAGAYEQYF TGTGCCAGCAGCCAAGGGGCAGGGGCCTACGAGCAGTACTTC
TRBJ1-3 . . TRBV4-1 CASSPPSGNTIYF TGCGCCAGCAGCCCCCCCTCCGGAAACACCATATATTTT
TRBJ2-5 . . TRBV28 CASTSRGAGNQETQYF TGTGCCAGCACCTCTCGGGGAGCCGGCAACCAAGAGACCCAGTACTTC
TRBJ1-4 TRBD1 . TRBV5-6 CASSTATGINEKLFF TGTGCCAGCAGCACTGCGACAGGGATTAATGAAAAACTGTTTTTT
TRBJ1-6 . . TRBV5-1 CASSSQGRVSPLHF TGCGCCAGCAGCTCCCAAGGAAGGGTCTCACCCCTCCACTTT
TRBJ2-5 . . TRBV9 CASSVGGPRGETQYF TGTGCCAGCAGCGTAGGCGGCCCCCGGGGGGAGACCCAGTACTTC
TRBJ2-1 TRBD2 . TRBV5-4 CASSFRTTSGGYNEQFF TGTGCCAGCAGCTTCCGAACCACTAGCGGGGGTTACAATGAGCAGTTCTTC
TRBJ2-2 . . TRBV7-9 CASSLGQANTGELFF TGTGCCAGCAGCTTAGGTCAGGCGAACACCGGGGAGCTGTTTTTT
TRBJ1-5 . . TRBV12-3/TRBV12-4 CASSLTGNQPQHF TGTGCCAGCAGTTTAACAGGTAATCAGCCCCAGCATTTT
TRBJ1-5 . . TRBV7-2 CASSPRGGGNQPQHF TGTGCCAGCAGCCCGCGGGGGGGAGGCAATCAGCCCCAGCATTTT